This T cell receptor (beta chain) came from a study of blood T cell repertoires in COVID-19. Study details: In each case, the material was cDNA or gDNA derived from T cells, B-cell-depleted T cells, or PBMCs.

Clones were sequenced by immunoSEQ multiplex PCR, and TCRdb holds only the in-frame ones, with some missing. This table holds more than 250,000 clones, about 89% found once. Trimming pared 0 bases from V and 0 bases from J, leaving 10 bases between. Germline V gives CDR1 SGHDT, CDR2 YYEEEE. The CDR3 covers 16 residues. Adults between roughly 18 and 89 years of age took part from about two dozen US areas. This chain joins TRBV5-6 and TRBJ1-3; maybe TRBD1 (6 bases). This TCR was sampled from a woman aged 18-29 years who had recovered from COVID-19. Source material: PBMCs or T cells enriched from blood (not recorded which). CDR3 sequence reads: CASSLVGDTSGNTIYF. DNA of the CDR3: TGTGCCAGCAGCTTGGTAGGGGACACCTCTGGAAACACCATATATTTT.